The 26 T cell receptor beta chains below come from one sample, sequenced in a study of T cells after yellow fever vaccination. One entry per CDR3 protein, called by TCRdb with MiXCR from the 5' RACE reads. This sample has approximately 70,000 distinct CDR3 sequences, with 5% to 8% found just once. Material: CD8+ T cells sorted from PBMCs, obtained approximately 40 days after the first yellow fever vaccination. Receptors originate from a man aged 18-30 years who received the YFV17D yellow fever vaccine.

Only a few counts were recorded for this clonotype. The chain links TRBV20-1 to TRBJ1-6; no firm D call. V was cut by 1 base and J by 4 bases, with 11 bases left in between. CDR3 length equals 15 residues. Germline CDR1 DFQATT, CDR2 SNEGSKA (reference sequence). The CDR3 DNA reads TGCAGTGCTAGAGGTAGCGCTAGTTATAATTCACCCCTCCACTTT. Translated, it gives CSARGSASYNSPLHF.

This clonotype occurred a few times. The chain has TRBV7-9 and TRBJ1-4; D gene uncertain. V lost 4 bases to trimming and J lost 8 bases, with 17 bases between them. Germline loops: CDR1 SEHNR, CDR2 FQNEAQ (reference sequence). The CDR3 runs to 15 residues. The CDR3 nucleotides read TGTGCCAGCAGCTACCAGACCGAGTCCTGGGAAAAACTGTTTTTT. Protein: CASSYQTESWEKLFF.

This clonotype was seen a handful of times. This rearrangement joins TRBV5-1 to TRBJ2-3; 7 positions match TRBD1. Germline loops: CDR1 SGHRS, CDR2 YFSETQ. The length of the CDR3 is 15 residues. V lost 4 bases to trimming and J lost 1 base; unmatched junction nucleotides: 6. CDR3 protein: CASSADRLGTDTQYF. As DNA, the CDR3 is TGCGCCAGCAGCGCGGACAGGCTAGGCACAGATACGCAGTATTTT.

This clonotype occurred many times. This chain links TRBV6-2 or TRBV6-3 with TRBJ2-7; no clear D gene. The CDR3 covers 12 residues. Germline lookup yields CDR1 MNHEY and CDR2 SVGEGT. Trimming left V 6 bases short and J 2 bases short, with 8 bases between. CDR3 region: CASSLTTYEQYF. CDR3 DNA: TGTGCCAGCAGCCTAACCACCTACGAGCAGTACTTC.

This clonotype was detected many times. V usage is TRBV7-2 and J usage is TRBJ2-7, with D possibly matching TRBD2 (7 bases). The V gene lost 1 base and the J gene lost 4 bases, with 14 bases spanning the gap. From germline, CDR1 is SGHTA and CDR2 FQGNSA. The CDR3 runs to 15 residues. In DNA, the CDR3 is TGTGCCAGCAGCTTAGAGGGGGGCGGGGGTTACGAGCAGTACGTC. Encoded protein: CASSLEGGGGYEQYV.

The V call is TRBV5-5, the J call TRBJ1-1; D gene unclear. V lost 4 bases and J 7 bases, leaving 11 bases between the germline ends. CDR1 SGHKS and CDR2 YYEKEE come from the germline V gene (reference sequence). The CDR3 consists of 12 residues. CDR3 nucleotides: TGTGCCAGCAGCCCCCCGGGGAATGAAGCTTTCTTT. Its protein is CASSPPGNEAFF. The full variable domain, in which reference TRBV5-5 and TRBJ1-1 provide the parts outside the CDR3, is DAGVTQSPTHLIKTRGQQVTLRCSPISGHKSVSWYQQVLGQGPQFIFQYYEKEERGRGNFPDRFSARQFPNYSSELNVNALLLGDSALYLCASSPPGNEAFFGQGTRLTVV.

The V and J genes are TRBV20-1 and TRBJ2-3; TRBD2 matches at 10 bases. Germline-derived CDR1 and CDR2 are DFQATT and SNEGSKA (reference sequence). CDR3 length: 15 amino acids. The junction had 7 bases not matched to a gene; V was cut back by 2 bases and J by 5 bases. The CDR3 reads CSARKRGGLVDTQYF. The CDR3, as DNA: TGCAGTGCTAGAAAGCGGGGGGGCCTGGTAGATACGCAGTATTTT.

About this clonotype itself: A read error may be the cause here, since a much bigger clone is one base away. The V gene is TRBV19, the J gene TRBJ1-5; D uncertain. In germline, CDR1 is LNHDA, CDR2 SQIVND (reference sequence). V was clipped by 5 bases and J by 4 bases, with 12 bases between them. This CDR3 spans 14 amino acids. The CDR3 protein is CASSVYQANQPQHF. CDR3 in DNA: TGTGCCAGTAGTGTTTACCAGGCTAATCAGCCCCAGCATTTT.

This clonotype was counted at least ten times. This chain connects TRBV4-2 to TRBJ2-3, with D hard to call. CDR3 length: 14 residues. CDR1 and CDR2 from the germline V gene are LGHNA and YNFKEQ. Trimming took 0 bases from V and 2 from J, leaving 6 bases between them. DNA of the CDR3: TGTGCCAGCAGCCAAGATGACATCACAGATACGCAGTATTTT. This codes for CASSQDDITDTQYF.

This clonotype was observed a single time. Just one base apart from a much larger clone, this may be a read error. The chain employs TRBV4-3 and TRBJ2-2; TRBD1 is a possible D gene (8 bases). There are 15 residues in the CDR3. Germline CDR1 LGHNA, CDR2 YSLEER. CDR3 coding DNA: TGCGCCAGCAGCCAAGATACAGGGGGGGGCGGGGAGCTGTATTTT. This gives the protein CASSQDTGGGGELYF.

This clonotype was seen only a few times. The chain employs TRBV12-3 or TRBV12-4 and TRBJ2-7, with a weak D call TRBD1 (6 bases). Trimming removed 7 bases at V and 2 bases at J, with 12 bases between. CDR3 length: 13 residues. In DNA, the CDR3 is TGTGCCAGCACCGTCACAGGGACCTACGAGCAGTACTTC. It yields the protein CASTVTGTYEQYF.

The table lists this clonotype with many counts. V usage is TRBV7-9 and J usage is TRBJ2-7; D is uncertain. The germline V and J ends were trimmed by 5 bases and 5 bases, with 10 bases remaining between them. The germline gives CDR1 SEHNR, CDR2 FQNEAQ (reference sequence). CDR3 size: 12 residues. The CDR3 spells CASSPRADEQYF. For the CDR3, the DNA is TGTGCCAGCAGCCCCCGGGCAGACGAGCAGTACTTC.

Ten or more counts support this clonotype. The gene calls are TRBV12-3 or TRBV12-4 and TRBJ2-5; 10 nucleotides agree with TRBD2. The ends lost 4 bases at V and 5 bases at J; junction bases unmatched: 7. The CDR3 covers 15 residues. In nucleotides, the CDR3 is TGTGCCAGCAGTTCTGAGCGGGGGGGTTGGGAGACCCAGTACTTC. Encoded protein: CASSSERGGWETQYF.

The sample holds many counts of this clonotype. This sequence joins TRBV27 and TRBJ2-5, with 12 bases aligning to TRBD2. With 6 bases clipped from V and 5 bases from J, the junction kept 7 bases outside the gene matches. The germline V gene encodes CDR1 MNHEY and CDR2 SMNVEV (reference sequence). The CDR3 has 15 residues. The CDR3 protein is CASSATSGGMETQYF. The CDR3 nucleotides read TGTGCCAGCAGCGCAACTAGCGGGGGGATGGAGACCCAGTACTTC.

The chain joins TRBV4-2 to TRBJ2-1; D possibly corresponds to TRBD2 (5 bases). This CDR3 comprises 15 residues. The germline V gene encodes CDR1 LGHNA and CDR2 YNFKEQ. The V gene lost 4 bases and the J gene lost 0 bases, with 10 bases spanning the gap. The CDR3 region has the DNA TGTGCCAGCAGCCCTAGCCTCAGCTCCTACAATGAGCAGTTCTTC. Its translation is CASSPSLSSYNEQFF.

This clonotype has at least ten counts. Here the CDR3 reads CSARADLGNTIYF. For the CDR3, the DNA is TGCAGTGCTAGAGCGGACCTGGGAAACACCATATATTTT. The chain employs TRBV20-1 and TRBJ1-3; no definite D call. Germline CDR1 DFQATT, CDR2 SNEGSKA (reference sequence). The CDR3 loop spans 13 amino acids. The V and J ends lost 1 base and 4 bases respectively, with 8 bases between them.

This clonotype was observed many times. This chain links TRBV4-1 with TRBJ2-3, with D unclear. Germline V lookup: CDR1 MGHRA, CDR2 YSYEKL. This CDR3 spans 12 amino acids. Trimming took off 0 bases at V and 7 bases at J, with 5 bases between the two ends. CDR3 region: CASSQDLNTQYF. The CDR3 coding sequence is TGCGCCAGCAGCCAAGATCTCAATACGCAGTATTTT.

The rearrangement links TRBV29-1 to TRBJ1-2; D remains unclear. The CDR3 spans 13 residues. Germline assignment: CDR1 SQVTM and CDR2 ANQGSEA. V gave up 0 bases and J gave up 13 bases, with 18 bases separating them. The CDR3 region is CSVEDLGQLLFTF. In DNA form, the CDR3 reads TGCAGCGTTGAAGATCTTGGGCAGCTCCTTTTCACCTTC.

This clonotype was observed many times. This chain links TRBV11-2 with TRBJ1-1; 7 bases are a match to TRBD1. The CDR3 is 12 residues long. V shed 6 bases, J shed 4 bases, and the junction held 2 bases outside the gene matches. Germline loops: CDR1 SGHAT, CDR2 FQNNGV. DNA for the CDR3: TGTGCCAGCAGGACAGGGCCCACTGAAGCTTTCTTT. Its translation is CASRTGPTEAFF.

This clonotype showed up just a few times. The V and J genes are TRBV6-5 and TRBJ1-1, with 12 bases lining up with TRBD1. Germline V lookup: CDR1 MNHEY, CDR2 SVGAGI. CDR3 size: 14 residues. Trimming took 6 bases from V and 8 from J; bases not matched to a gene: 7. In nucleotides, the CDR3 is TGTGCCAGCAGGGCCGGGACAGGGGGCCGGGAAGCTTTCTTT. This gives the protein CASRAGTGGREAFF.

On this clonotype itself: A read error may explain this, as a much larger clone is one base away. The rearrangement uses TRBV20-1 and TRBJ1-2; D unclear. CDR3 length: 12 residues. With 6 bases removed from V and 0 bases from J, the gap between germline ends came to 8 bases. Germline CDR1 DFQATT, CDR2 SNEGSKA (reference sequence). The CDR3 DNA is TGCAGTGCCTCTGCCGCTAACTATGGCTACACCTTC. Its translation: CSASAANYGYTF.

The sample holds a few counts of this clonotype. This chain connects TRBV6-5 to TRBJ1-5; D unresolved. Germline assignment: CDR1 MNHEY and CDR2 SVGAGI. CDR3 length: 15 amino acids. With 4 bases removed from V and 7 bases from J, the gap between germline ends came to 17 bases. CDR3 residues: CASSSRAFTTQPQHF. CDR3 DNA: TGTGCCAGCAGTTCCCGGGCATTTACCACCCAGCCCCAGCATTTT.

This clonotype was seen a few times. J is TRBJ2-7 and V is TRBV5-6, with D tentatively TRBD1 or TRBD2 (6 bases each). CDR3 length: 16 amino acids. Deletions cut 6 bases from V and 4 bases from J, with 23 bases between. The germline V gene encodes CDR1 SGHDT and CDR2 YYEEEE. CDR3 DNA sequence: TGTGCCAGCACCGCGGGCTCCGAAGGGGGGTCGTACGAGCAGTACTTC. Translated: CASTAGSEGGSYEQYF. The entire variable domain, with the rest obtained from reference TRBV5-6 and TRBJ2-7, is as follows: DAGVTQSPTHLIKTRGQQVTLRCSPKSGHDTVSWYQQALGQGPQFIFQYYEEEERQRGNFPDRFSGHQFPNYSSELNVNALLLGDSALYLCASTAGSEGGSYEQYFGPGTRLTVT.

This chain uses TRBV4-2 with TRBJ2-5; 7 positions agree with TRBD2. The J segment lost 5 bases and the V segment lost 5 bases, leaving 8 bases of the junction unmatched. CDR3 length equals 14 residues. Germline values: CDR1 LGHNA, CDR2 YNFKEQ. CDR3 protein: CASSDGGGSETQYF. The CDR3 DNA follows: TGTGCCAGCAGCGATGGCGGGGGTTCTGAGACCCAGTACTTC.

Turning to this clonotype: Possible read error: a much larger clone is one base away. The DNA of the CDR3 is TGTGCCAGCAGCGCGGGACTAGGGGCCACAGATACGCAGTATTTT. It codes for CASSAGLGATDTQYF. The rearrangement uses TRBV6-1 and TRBJ2-3, with TRBD2 matching over 8 bases. The V gene's germline CDR1 is MNHNS and CDR2 SASEGT. The CDR3 is 15 residues long. V gave up 6 bases and J gave up 2 bases; unmatched junction bases: 7.

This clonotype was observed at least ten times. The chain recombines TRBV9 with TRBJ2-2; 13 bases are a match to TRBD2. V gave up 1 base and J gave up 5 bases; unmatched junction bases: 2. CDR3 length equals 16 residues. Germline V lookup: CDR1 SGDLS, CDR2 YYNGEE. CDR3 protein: CASSVWTSGGTGELFF. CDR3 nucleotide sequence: TGTGCCAGCAGCGTATGGACTAGCGGGGGTACCGGGGAGCTGTTTTTT.